This T cell receptor beta chain was documented in a study of blood T cell repertoires in COVID-19. Looking at the study overall: PBMCs, B-cell-depleted T cells, or T cells were the source of the cDNA or gDNA that made up the material.

TCRdb's copy holds only in-frame clones and misses some; the assay was immunoSEQ multiplex PCR. The sample includes some 490,000 clones, 88% of them seen just once. This CDR3 comprises 16 residues. Losses at the gene ends were 4 bases for V and 7 bases for J; bases not matched to a gene: 9. CDR1 LNHDA and CDR2 SQIVND come from the germline V gene (reference sequence). This chain connects TRBV19 to TRBJ2-3; 12 bases align to TRBD2. This TCR came from a woman aged 60-70 years who had recovered from COVID-19. Sequencing was carried out using PBMCs or T cells enriched from blood (not recorded which). The CDR3 bases are TGTGCCAGTAGTACCTCTAGCGGGGGGGCCTTGAATACGCAGTATTTT. Protein: CASSTSSGGALNTQYF.